The entry below gives a single T cell receptor (beta chain) sequence along with its context. Its antigen is undetermined. TCR beta CDR3 sequences were amplified from RNA transcripts. When the TCR CDR3 underwent first-round RT-PCR, the HTBI primer set was used. TCRdb ran MiXCR on the multiplex PCR reads and lists one entry per CDR3 protein. The sample lists approximately 690,000 distinct CDR3 sequences, about 15% occurring once. Uncontrolled infection, other autoimmune disease, pregnancy and lactation each barred patients from inclusion. The data stem from a study of T cells in Graves' hyperthyroidism and ophthalmopathy. The study's findings and limits: Ophthalmopathy and stable hyperthyroidism were separated by a 13 V-J model. Blood also held most thyroid clonotypes expanded beyond 0.001.

Sequencing used blood. The sequence came from a woman aged 50 to 60 with Graves' ophthalmopathy.

The CDR3 DNA sequence: TGTGCCTGGAGCGCTGGGACGGACACCGGGGAGCTGTTTTTT. Residues: CAWSAGTDTGELFF. The chain links TRBV30 to TRBJ2-2, with D perhaps TRBD1 or TRBD2 (5 bases each). The CDR3 covers 14 residues. Germline V gives CDR1 GTSNPN, CDR2 SVGIG (reference sequence). V shed 3 bases and J shed 3 bases, with 11 bases lying between them.